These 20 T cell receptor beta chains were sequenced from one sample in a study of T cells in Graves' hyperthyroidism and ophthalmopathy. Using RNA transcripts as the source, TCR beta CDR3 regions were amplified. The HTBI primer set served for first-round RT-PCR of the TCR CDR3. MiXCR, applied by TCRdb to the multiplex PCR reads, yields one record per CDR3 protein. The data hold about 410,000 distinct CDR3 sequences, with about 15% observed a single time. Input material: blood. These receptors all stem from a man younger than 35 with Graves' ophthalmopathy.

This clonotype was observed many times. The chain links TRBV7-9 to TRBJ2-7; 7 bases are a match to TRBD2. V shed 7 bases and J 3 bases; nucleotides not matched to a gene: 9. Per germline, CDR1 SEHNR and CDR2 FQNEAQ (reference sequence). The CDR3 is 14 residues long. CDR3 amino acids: CASTSGGSLYEQYF. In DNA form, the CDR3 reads TGTGCCAGCACATCTGGCGGGAGCCTCTACGAGCAGTACTTC. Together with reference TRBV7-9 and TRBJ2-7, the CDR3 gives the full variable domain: DTGVSQNPRHKITKRGQNVTFRCDPISEHNRLYWYRQTLGQGPEFLTYFQNEAQLEKSRLLSDRFSAERPKGSFSTLEIQRTEQGDSAMYLCASTSGGSLYEQYFGPGTRLTVT.

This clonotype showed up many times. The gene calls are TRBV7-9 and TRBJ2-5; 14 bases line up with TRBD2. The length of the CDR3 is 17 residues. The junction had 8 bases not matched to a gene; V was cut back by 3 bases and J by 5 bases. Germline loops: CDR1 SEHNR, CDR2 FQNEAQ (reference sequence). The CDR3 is CASSFSRLAGGRETQYF. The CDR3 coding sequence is TGTGCCAGCAGCTTTTCCAGACTAGCGGGGGGGCGTGAGACCCAGTACTTC.

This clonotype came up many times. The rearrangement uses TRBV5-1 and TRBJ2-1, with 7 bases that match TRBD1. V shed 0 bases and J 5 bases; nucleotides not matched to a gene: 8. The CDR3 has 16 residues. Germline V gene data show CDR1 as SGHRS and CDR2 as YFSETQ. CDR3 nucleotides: TGCGCCAGCAGCTTGGTGGGCAGGGGGACCCACAATGAGCAGTTCTTC. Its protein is CASSLVGRGTHNEQFF.

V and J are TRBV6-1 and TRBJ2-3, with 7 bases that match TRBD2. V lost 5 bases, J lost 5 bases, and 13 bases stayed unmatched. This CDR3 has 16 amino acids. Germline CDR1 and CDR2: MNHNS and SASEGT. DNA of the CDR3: TGTGCCAGCAGTAGCCTACTAGCGAGAATCAGAGATACGCAGTATTTT. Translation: CASSSLLARIRDTQYF.

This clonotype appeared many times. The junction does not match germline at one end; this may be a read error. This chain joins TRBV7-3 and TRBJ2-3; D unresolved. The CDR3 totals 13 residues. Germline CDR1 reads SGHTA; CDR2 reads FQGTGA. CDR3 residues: CASSLSSTDTQYF. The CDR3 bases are TGTGCCAGCAGTTTAAGTAGCACAGATACGCAGTATTTT.

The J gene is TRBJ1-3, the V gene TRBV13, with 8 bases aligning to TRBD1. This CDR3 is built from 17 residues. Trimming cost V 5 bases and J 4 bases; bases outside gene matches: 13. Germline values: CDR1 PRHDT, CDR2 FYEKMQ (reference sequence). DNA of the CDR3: TGTGCCAGCAGCCTCAGGGGAGGCAGGGGGCAGGGAAACACCATATATTTT. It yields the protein CASSLRGGRGQGNTIYF. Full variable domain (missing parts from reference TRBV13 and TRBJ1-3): AAGVIQSPRHLIKEKRETATLKCYPIPRHDTVYWYQQGPGQDPQFLISFYEKMQSDKGSIPDRFSAQQFSDYHSELNMSSLELGDSALYFCASSLRGGRGQGNTIYFGEGSWLTVV.

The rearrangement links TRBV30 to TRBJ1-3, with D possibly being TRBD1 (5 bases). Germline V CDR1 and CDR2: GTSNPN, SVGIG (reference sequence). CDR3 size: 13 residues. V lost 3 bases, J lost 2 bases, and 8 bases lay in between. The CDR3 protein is CAWRRGTGNTIYF. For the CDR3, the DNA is TGTGCCTGGAGGCGGGGGACTGGAAACACCATATATTTT.

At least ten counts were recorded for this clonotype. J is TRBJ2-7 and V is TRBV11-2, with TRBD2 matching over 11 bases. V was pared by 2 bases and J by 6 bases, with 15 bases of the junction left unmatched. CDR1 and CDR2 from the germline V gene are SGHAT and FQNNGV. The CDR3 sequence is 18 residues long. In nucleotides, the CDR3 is TGTGCCAGCAGCTTAATACAGGGGGCTAGCGGGAGGAACTGCGAGCAGTACTTC. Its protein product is CASSLIQGASGRNCEQYF.

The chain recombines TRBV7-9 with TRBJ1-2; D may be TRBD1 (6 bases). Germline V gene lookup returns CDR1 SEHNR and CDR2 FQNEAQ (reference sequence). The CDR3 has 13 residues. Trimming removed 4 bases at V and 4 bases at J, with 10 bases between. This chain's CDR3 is CASSSTGFYGYTF. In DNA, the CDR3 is TGTGCCAGCAGCTCCACAGGGTTCTATGGCTACACCTTC.

For the CDR3, the DNA is TGTGCCAGCAGCCGCTCTTTAGCGATCAGGGACAATGAGCAGTTCTTC. This sequence encodes CASSRSLAIRDNEQFF. The chain employs TRBV28 and TRBJ2-1, with D perhaps being TRBD1 or TRBD2 (5 bases each). V was clipped by 6 bases and J by 5 bases, with 20 bases between them. This CDR3 is 16 amino acids long. Germline V gene sequence: CDR1 MDHEN, CDR2 SYDVKM.

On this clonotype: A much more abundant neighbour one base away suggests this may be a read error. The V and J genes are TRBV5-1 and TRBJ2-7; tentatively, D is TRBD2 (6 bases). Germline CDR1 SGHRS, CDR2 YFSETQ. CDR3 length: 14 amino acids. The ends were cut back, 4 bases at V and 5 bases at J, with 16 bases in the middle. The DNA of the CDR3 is TGCGCCAGCAGCAAAGGGAAAGGGAGGCACGAGCAGTACTTC. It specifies CASSKGKGRHEQYF.

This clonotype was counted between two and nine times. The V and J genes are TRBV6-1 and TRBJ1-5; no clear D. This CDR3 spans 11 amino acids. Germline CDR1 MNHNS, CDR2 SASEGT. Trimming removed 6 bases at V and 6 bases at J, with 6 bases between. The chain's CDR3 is CASSVGQPQHF. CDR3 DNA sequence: TGTGCCAGCAGCGTCGGTCAGCCCCAGCATTTT.

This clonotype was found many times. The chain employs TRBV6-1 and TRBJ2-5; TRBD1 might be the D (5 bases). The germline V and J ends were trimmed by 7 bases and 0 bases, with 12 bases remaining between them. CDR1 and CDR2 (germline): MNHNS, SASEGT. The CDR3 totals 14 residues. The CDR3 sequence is CASKSTVYQETQYF. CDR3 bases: TGTGCCAGCAAATCGACAGTTTACCAAGAGACCCAGTACTTC.

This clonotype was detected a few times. In DNA, the CDR3 is TGTGCCAGCAGGGCAGGGTTATTTGAAAAACTGTTTTTT. Its translation is CASRAGLFEKLFF. The chain uses TRBV6-2 or TRBV6-3 and TRBJ1-4, with D maybe TRBD1 (5 bases). The length of the CDR3 is 13 residues. The ends were cut back, 6 bases at V and 7 bases at J, with 12 bases in the middle. Germline V gene sequence: CDR1 MNHEY, CDR2 SVGEGT.

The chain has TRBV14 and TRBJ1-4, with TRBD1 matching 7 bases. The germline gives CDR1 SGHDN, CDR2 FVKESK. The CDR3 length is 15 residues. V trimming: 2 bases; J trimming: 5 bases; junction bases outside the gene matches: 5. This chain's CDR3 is CASSQQQGPNEKLFF. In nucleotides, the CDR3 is TGTGCCAGCAGCCAACAACAGGGGCCAAATGAAAAACTGTTTTTT. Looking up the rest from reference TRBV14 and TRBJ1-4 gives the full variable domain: EAGVTQFPSHSVIEKGQTVTLRCDPISGHDNLYWYRRVMGKEIKFLLHFVKESKQDESGMPNNRFLAERTGGTYSTLKVQPAELEDSGVYFCASSQQQGPNEKLFFGSGTQLSVL.

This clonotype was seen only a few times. Here the CDR3 DNA reads TGTGCCAGCAGTCCCCGGGGGGGAGGAGGTTCACCCCTCCACTTT. It translates to CASSPRGGGGSPLHF. The chain carries TRBV6-1 and TRBJ1-6; TRBD1 might be the D (5 bases). The germline gives CDR1 MNHNS, CDR2 SASEGT. V was trimmed by 5 bases and J by 9 bases, leaving 17 bases between them. The CDR3 runs to 15 residues.

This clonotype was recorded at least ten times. The CDR3 loop reads CASSLSDGGGTEAFF. The CDR3 bases are TGTGCCAGCAGTTTATCGGACGGGGGTGGCACTGAAGCTTTCTTT. V gene TRBV27 combines with J gene TRBJ1-1; D perhaps matches TRBD1 (5 bases). The CDR3 has 15 amino acids. Germline V CDR1 and CDR2: MNHEY, SMNVEV (reference sequence). V was clipped by 0 bases and J by 4 bases, with 12 bases between them.

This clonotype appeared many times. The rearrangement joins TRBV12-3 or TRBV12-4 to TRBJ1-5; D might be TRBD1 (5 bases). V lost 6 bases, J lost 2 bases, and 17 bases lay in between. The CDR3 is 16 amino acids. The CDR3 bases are TGTGCCAGCAGCTCCAGTTGGGGCTGGGGCAATCAGCCCCAGCATTTT. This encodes CASSSSWGWGNQPQHF.

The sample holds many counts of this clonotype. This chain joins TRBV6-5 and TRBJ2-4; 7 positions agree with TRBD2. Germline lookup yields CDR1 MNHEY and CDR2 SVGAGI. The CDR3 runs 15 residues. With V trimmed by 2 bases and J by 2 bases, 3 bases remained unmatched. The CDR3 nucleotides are TGTGCCAGCAGTTACCAGGGACTATCCAAAAACATTCAGTACTTC. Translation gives CASSYQGLSKNIQYF.

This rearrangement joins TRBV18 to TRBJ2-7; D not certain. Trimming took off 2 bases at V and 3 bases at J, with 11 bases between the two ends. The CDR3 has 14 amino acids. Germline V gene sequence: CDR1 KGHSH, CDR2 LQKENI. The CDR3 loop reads CASSPAIGFYEQYF. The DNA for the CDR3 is TGTGCCAGCTCACCAGCGATAGGCTTCTACGAGCAGTACTTC.